Listed below are T cell receptor beta chains from one sample, sequenced in a study of T-cell reconstitution after alpha-beta-depleted transplantation in children. TCRdb itself ran the PCR reads through MiXCR, one entry per CDR3 protein. The sample includes some 300,000 distinct CDR3 sequences, around 10% seen only once; the top ten take less than 9%. This sample comprised PBMCs, obtained before TCRalphabeta/CD19-depleted stem cell transplant. The receptors originated from a boy less than two years old with acute myeloid leukemia, due to receive a stem cell transplant. The CDR3 runs from the conserved cysteine through the conserved F or W. The D gene is left open where the match is weak. Clone size is given for some rows only: seen once, a few or many times, or a class if the clone is expanded.

CDR3 DNA	CDR3 protein	V gene	clone size	D gene	J gene
TGTGCCAGCAGCTTAGAACGGACTAGCGGGGGGTCAAGAAGCTCCTACAATGAGCAGTTCTTC	CASSLERTSGGSRSSYNEQFF	TRBV11-1	few	TRBD2	TRBJ2-1
TGCAGCGTTGAAGATCAGGGCAATCAGCCCCAGCATTTT	CSVEDQGNQPQHF	TRBV29-1	few	-	TRBJ1-5
TGCGCCAGCAGCCTCCGACAGGGGGCGAGAGACTATGGCTACACCTTC	CASSLRQGARDYGYTF	TRBV5-1	many	TRBD1	TRBJ1-2
TGTGCCAGCAGCCAAACATCCAGGCCCACAGATACGCAGTATTTT	CASSQTSRPTDTQYF	TRBV14	-	-	TRBJ2-3
TGCGCCAGCAGCTGGGAGACGGTGAACACTGAAGCTTTCTTT	CASSWETVNTEAFF	TRBV5-1	many	-	TRBJ1-1
TGTGCCAGCAGGATATACAGGGTCGCTCAAGAGACCCAGTACTTC	CASRIYRVAQETQYF	TRBV2	-	-	TRBJ2-5
TGTGCCAGCAGCTTAGATCTGAGGCGCCTCACGCAGTATTTT	CASSLDLRRLTQYF	TRBV11-2	few	-	TRBJ2-3
TGTGCCATCAGTGAGCGAACGGGACTAGCGTCTGCTGAGCAGTTCTTC	CAISERTGLASAEQFF	TRBV10-3	many	TRBD2	TRBJ2-1
TGTGCTAGCAGCACTGACAGGGGCCAGGATACGCAGTATTTT	CASSTDRGQDTQYF	TRBV7-7	-	TRBD1	TRBJ2-3
TGCGCCAGCAGCTTGGGGACTAGCGGGAGGCCCTCCTACGAGCAGTACTTC	CASSLGTSGRPSYEQYF	TRBV5-1	-	TRBD2	TRBJ2-7
TGTGCCAGCAGCCAAGATAAGGGACTAGCGGAGAGCACAGATACGCAGTATTTT	CASSQDKGLAESTDTQYF	TRBV3-1	many	TRBD2	TRBJ2-3
TGCAGTGCTACCAAGTCTTCCTACGAGCAGTACTTC	CSATKSSYEQYF	TRBV20-1	many	-	TRBJ2-7
TGTGCCAGCAGCAGAACCGGGACAGGCATGAATTCACCCCTCCACTTT	CASSRTGTGMNSPLHF	TRBV5-4	many	TRBD1	TRBJ1-6
TGTGCCAGCAGTTGGGGACAGCGAGGGGAGACCCAGTACTTC	CASSWGQRGETQYF	TRBV12-3/TRBV12-4	many	TRBD1	TRBJ2-5
TGCAGTGCAACGGACAGGGGCGGGTACAATGAGCAGTTCTTC	CSATDRGGYNEQFF	TRBV20-1	many	TRBD1	TRBJ2-1
TGTGCCAGCAGCCAAGCAAACCCCCGACTAGCGGGAGGATCTGGGGCCAACGTCCTGACTTTC	CASSQANPRLAGGSGANVLTF	TRBV4-2	many	TRBD2	TRBJ2-6
TGTGCCAGCAGCTCAACGCTGGGGACGGCATCTAACTATGGCTACACCTTC	CASSSTLGTASNYGYTF	TRBV6-1	-	-	TRBJ1-2
TGTGCCAGCAACCAAAGGAGCACCGGGGAGCTGTTTTTT	CASNQRSTGELFF	TRBV7-2	many	-	TRBJ2-2
TGCGCCAGCAGCCTTCTACAGGGGAAATCCTACGAGCAGTACTTC	CASSLLQGKSYEQYF	TRBV5-1	many	TRBD1	TRBJ2-7
TGTGCCAGCAGCTTACCAGGAGAGCAGCCCCAGCATTTT	CASSLPGEQPQHF	TRBV7-6	-	-	TRBJ1-5
TGTGCCAGCAGTCCCGCCGGTACTGGGGCCAACGTCCTGACTTTC	CASSPAGTGANVLTF	TRBV28	many	-	TRBJ2-6